The 11 T cell receptor beta chains listed next were all sequenced from one sample in a study of blood T cell repertoires in COVID-19 (dated by TCRdb to about 2020). The library relied on the immunoSEQ multiplex PCR assay. TCRdb holds this immuneACCESS table with in-frame rearrangements only. Some clones are missing; in checked studies, unresolved V genes explain under half, and the rest has no known cause. Within this sample are about 100,000 clones, with approximately 91% of them counted one time only. The ten largest clones take up around a sixth of the sample. Sequenced material: peripheral blood. These receptors were taken from a man aged 45-65 years with acute or convalescent COVID-19.

The gene calls are TRBV28 and TRBJ2-4, with 7 positions matching TRBD2. Unmatched junction bases numbered 6, after V lost 6 bases and J lost 7 bases. Germline V lookup: CDR1 MDHEN, CDR2 SYDVKM. The CDR3 is made up of 13 amino acids. The CDR3 DNA sequence: TGTGCCAGCAGCGCGGGGGACCGGAACATTCAGTACTTC. Translated: CASSAGDRNIQYF.

J is TRBJ2-7 and V is TRBV2; weak D call: TRBD1 (6 bases). V shed 2 bases and J shed 4 bases, with 6 bases lying between them. This CDR3 contains 12 residues. The germline CDR1 and CDR2 sequences are SNHLY and FYNNEI. CDR3 sequence (DNA): TGTGCCAGCAGTGAACAGGGGTACGAGCAGTACTTC. Amino acids: CASSEQGYEQYF.

CDR3 amino acids: CASSTRTGYEQYF. Written as DNA, the CDR3 is TGTGCCAGCAGTACTCGGACAGGCTACGAGCAGTACTTC. The rearrangement uses TRBV2 and TRBJ2-7, with 7 bases fitting TRBD1. CDR3 length: 13 amino acids. Per germline, CDR1 SNHLY and CDR2 FYNNEI. Trimming removed 5 bases from V and 3 bases from J; junction bases left unmatched: 4. Full variable domain (missing parts from reference TRBV2 and TRBJ2-7): EPEVTQTPSHQVTQMGQEVILRCVPISNHLYFYWYRQILGQKVEFLVSFYNNEISEKSEIFDDQFSVERPDGSNFTLKIRSTKLEDSAMYFCASSTRTGYEQYFGPGTRLTVT.

This clone was seen a single time. Other DNA sequences in this sample translate to the same CDR3. The chain combines TRBV5-1 with TRBJ2-3; 8 bases align to TRBD1. The CDR3 is 14 amino acids. CDR1 is SGHRS, CDR2 YFSETQ, per germline. Unmatched junction bases numbered 3, after V lost 0 bases and J lost 6 bases. CDR3 in amino acids: CASSLAGGPDTQYF. The CDR3 bases are TGCGCCAGCAGCTTGGCAGGGGGCCCGGATACGCAGTATTTT. The variable domain in full, with the rest retrieved from reference TRBV5-1 and TRBJ2-3, is KAGVTQTPRYLIKTRGQQVTLSCSPISGHRSVSWYQQTPGQGLQFLFEYFSETQRNKGNFPGRFSGRQFSNSRSEMNVSTLELGDSALYLCASSLAGGPDTQYFGPGTRLTVL.

The chain is built from TRBV5-1 and TRBJ2-7; 8 bases agree with TRBD2. V gave up 1 base and J gave up 4 bases; unmatched junction bases: 4. The CDR3 has 14 amino acids. Germline CDR1 and CDR2: SGHRS and YFSETQ. The DNA of the CDR3 is TGCGCCAGCAGCTTGAGTCGGGGGGGATACGAGCAGTACTTC. It encodes CASSLSRGGYEQYF.

The rearrangement links TRBV20-1 to TRBJ1-2; 9 nucleotides match TRBD1. The germline gives CDR1 DFQATT, CDR2 SNEGSKA (reference sequence). The CDR3 has 15 residues. J gave up 3 bases and V 3 bases, and 8 bases lay outside the gene matches. This chain's CDR3 is CSASVGTGYDYGYTF. CDR3 nucleotide sequence: TGCAGTGCTAGTGTCGGGACAGGGTACGACTATGGCTACACCTTC.

The chain combines TRBV7-2 with TRBJ1-2; 9 bases align to TRBD1. This CDR3 has 15 amino acids. The germline V gene has CDR1 SGHTA and CDR2 FQGNSA. Germline trimming cut 1 base from V and 7 bases from J; bases unmatched to any gene: 7. The CDR3 protein is CASSLDRTGVIGYTF. DNA for the CDR3: TGTGCCAGCAGCTTAGATAGGACAGGGGTCATTGGCTACACCTTC.

This clone was picked up one time. The chain links TRBV3-1 (or the pseudogene TRBV3-2) to TRBJ2-2; D may be TRBD1 (6 bases). Trimming stripped 4 bases from V and 5 bases from J, with 14 bases between. The germline V gene has CDR1 LGHDT and CDR2 YNNKEL (reference sequence). This CDR3 is 15 amino acids long. CDR3 coding DNA: TGTGCCAGCAGCCCCCAAACAGGGCAAACCGGGGAGCTGTTTTTT. It yields the protein CASSPQTGQTGELFF.

The rearrangement joins TRBV20-1 to TRBJ2-3, with 9 bases lining up with TRBD2. The length of the CDR3 is 14 residues. CDR1 and CDR2 (germline): DFQATT, SNEGSKA (reference sequence). The V segment lost 3 bases and the J segment 4 bases; nucleotides outside the gene matches: 5. The CDR3, as DNA: TGCAGTGCTAGTAGGGAGCGGGGGGCAGATACGCAGTATTTT. This codes for CSASRERGADTQYF.

The chain is built from TRBV7-9 and TRBJ1-3; D is unresolved. The CDR3 contains 12 residues. Germline V gives CDR1 SEHNR, CDR2 FQNEAQ (reference sequence). Between the trimmed V and J ends, which lost 5 bases and 7 bases, there was a span of 9 bases. CDR3 sequence (DNA): TGTGCCAGCAGCCTATCCGTTAACACCATATATTTT. Protein sequence: CASSLSVNTIYF.

This sequence joins TRBV5-1 and TRBJ1-6; unclear D gene. Per germline, CDR1 SGHRS and CDR2 YFSETQ. The V gene lost 2 bases and the J gene lost 0 bases, with 9 bases spanning the gap. The CDR3 contains 16 residues. CDR3 region: CASSLKESSYNSPLHF. The CDR3 DNA is TGCGCCAGCAGCTTAAAGGAGAGCTCCTATAATTCACCCCTCCACTTT. Full variable domain (remainder filled in from reference TRBV5-1 and TRBJ1-6): KAGVTQTPRYLIKTRGQQVTLSCSPISGHRSVSWYQQTPGQGLQFLFEYFSETQRNKGNFPGRFSGRQFSNSRSEMNVSTLELGDSALYLCASSLKESSYNSPLHFGNGTRLTVT.